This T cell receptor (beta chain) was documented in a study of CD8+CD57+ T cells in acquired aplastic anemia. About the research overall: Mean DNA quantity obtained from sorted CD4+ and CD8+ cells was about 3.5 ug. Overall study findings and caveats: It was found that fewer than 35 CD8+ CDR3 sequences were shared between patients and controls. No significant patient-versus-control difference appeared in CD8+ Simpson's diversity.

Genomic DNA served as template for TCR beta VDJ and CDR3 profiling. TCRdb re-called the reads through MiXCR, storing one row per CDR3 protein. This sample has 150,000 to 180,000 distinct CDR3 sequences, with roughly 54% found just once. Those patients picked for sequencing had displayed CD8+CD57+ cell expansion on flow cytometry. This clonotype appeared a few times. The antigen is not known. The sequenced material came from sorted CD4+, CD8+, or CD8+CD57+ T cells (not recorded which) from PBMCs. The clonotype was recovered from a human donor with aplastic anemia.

The CDR3 DNA reads as TGTGCCAGCAGCTTAGGGGGCACTAGCGGAGGAGAGACCCAGTACTTC. This gives the protein CASSLGGTSGGETQYF. The V gene is TRBV7-6, the J gene TRBJ2-5; 8 bases fit TRBD2. Germline CDR1 is SGHVS and CDR2 is FNYEAQ. The CDR3 length is 16 residues. The trim removed 1 base at V and 4 bases at J, leaving 8 bases unmatched.